This T cell receptor (beta chain) is drawn from a study of T-cell reconstitution after alpha-beta-depleted transplantation in children (dated by TCRdb to about 2016). Some background on the complete study: Using TCR repertoire profiling, the study quantitatively followed how T-cell immune reconstitution unfolded in children after TCRalphabeta/CD19-depleted allogeneic hematopoietic cell transplantation.

A few counts support this clonotype. Which antigen it targets is not known. Per-nucleotide qualities are absent, and no much larger clonotype sits a single base away. Broad study findings and their caveats: Over the following months the frequencies of hyperexpanded clones went down, and after one year T-cell counts and TCRbeta diversity were mostly credited to newly produced T cells. In some patients, high TCRbeta diversity at day 60 was attributed to recipient T cells and intrathymic progenitors that had survived conditioning. The apparently early alphabetaT-cell count recovery about two months after transplant was reportedly dependent on only several hundred rapidly expanded clones derived from non-depleted graft cells.

The treatment or condition label on this specimen signifies: allogeneic hematopoietic cell transplantation with graft depleted of TCRalphabeta T cells and CD19 B cells. The children who served as transplant recipients had been given grafts of TCRalphabeta/CD19-depleted allogeneic hematopoietic cells. The library relied on PCR. The listed sequencing device is Illumina HiSeq 2500. TCR library preparation used molecular barcoding, with unique molecular identifiers applied to normalize quantification of the TCRbeta repertoire. In TCRdb, the public reads were trimmed at Q25 with fastp and aligned with MiXCR, with productive beta chains retained. Every CDR3 protein is listed once, alongside the most common genes and DNA of its rows. Within this sample are approximately 800,000 distinct CDR3 sequences, with 16% of them counted one time only. The top ten clonotypes cover approximately 4.5% of the sample.

This clonotype was sampled from a male patient younger than 18 who had a stem cell transplant for acute lymphoblastic leukemia, so the T cells may come from the graft donor. The sample was PBMCs, mostly from graft donor cells, taken 360 days after TCRalphabeta/CD19-depleted stem cell transplant.

Read as DNA, the sequence is TGTGCCAGCAGCCCGGACCCACAGAAATTCTACGAGCAGTACTTC. This encodes CASSPDPQKFYEQYF. The chain is assembled from TRBV12-3 or TRBV12-4 and TRBJ2-7; no D gene can be assigned with confidence. The CDR3, from cysteine to phenylalanine, totals 15 residues. Only the CDR3 part of the read is kept: 45 bases, read in frame from the first base. The V and J ends are trimmed by 6 bases and 3 bases, leaving 18 bases between them.